The 20 T cell receptor beta chains in this list originate from one sample, sequenced in a study of CD8 T cells in Susac syndrome (dated by TCRdb to between 2018 and 2021). Library prep was done by the immunoSEQ multiplex PCR assay. RNA was extracted with the RNeasy kit and 0.5 to 1 ug was reverse transcribed using random hexamers. TCRdb handled the public reads itself, with Q25 trimming in fastp and clone calling in MiXCR, and kept productive beta chains. A single entry per CDR3 protein holds the most common genes and DNA from its merged rows. The sample records roughly 120,000 distinct CDR3 sequences, 85% to 95% of which are singletons. The ten largest account for less than 0.4% of the sample. What was sequenced was CD8+ T cells from PBMCs. These TCRs come from a human donor with multiple sclerosis.

V usage is TRBV27 and J usage is TRBJ1-2; 9 bases line up with TRBD1. Germline V CDR1 and CDR2: MNHEY, SMNVEV (reference sequence). The CDR3 has 16 residues. J was trimmed by 5 bases and V by 1 base; bases with no gene match: 8. The CDR3 loop reads CASSLFPGTGRYGYTF. The CDR3 nucleotides are TGTGCCAGCAGTTTATTCCCGGGGACAGGGCGTTATGGCTACACCTTC.

The genes are TRBV7-9 and TRBJ2-5, with D unclear. The CDR3 covers 13 residues. Trimming stripped 4 bases from V and 2 bases from J, with 8 bases between. Germline CDR1 and CDR2: SEHNR and FQNEAQ (reference sequence). CDR3 DNA: TGTGCCAGCAGCTGGACGGAACAAGAGACCCAGTACTTC. This gives the protein CASSWTEQETQYF.

V and J are TRBV24-1 and TRBJ1-2; D gene uncertain. Germline assignment: CDR1 KGHDR and CDR2 SFDVKD. The ends were cut back, 5 bases at V and 2 bases at J, with 8 bases in the middle. The CDR3 consists of 13 residues. CDR3 in amino acids: CATSVAENYGYTF. DNA of the CDR3: TGTGCCACCAGTGTGGCAGAAAACTATGGCTACACCTTC.

In DNA, the CDR3 is TGTGCCAGCAGTCCCCGGGACACTTTTAACTATGGCTACACCTTC. This encodes CASSPRDTFNYGYTF. The gene calls are TRBV27 and TRBJ1-2, with a possible D match to TRBD1 (6 bases). V was pared by 5 bases and J by 1 base, with 14 bases between. Per the germline V gene, CDR1 is MNHEY and CDR2 is SMNVEV (reference sequence). CDR3 size: 15 residues.

V gene TRBV5-4 combines with J gene TRBJ1-1; unclear D gene. Germline loops: CDR1 SGHNT, CDR2 YYREEE (reference sequence). V dropped 4 bases and J dropped 5 bases, with 21 bases sitting between them. The CDR3 contains 16 residues. The CDR3 is CASSPSSRGVRTEAFF. The CDR3 bases are TGTGCCAGCAGCCCCAGTTCTCGCGGGGTTCGGACTGAAGCTTTCTTT.

V and J are TRBV7-6 and TRBJ2-1; perhaps D is TRBD1 or TRBD2 (5 bases each). The germline V and J ends were trimmed by 4 bases and 6 bases, with 16 bases remaining between them. Germline CDR1 SGHVS, CDR2 FNYEAQ. This CDR3 spans 15 amino acids. The CDR3 region has the DNA TGTGCCAGCAGCTCCGGACTGAGGGGCACCAATGAGCAGTTCTTC. This gives the protein CASSSGLRGTNEQFF.

V gene TRBV12-3 or TRBV12-4 combines with J gene TRBJ2-1; 11 bases match TRBD2. CDR3 length equals 15 residues. The V gene end was trimmed by 4 bases and the J gene end by 6 bases; junction bases not matched to a gene: 5. The DNA of the CDR3 is TGTGCCAGCAGTTCTCGGACTAGCGGGTTCAATGAGCAGTTCTTC. Amino acids: CASSSRTSGFNEQFF.

This clonotype has just one count. The CDR3 protein is CASSTGPGGYGYTF. The CDR3 DNA reads as TGTGCCAGCAGCACCGGACCGGGCGGCTATGGCTACACCTTC. The chain has TRBV5-6 and TRBJ1-2; no clear D. CDR3 length: 14 amino acids. Trimming left V 4 bases short and J 4 bases short, with 14 bases between. The germline V gene has CDR1 SGHDT and CDR2 YYEEEE.

This chain uses TRBV9 with TRBJ1-1; possible D gene TRBD1, 5 bases. CDR1 and CDR2 (germline): SGDLS, YYNGEE. The V gene lost 3 bases and the J gene lost 1 base, with 16 bases spanning the gap. CDR3 length: 16 residues. This CDR3 is CASSAWDGVTNTEAFF. CDR3 in DNA: TGTGCCAGCAGCGCTTGGGACGGAGTGACGAACACTGAAGCTTTCTTT.

This chain uses TRBV20-1 with TRBJ2-1, with a tentative D call TRBD2 (5 bases). The CDR3 consists of 13 residues. CDR1 DFQATT and CDR2 SNEGSKA come from the germline V gene (reference sequence). V shed 6 bases and J shed 4 bases, with 13 bases lying between them. CDR3 loop: CSATLVRYNEQFF. In nucleotides, the CDR3 is TGCAGTGCCACACTAGTAAGGTACAATGAGCAGTTCTTC.

The genes are TRBV7-3 and TRBJ2-1, with TRBD2 matching over 7 bases. Per germline, CDR1 SGHTA and CDR2 FQGTGA. V gave up 2 bases and J gave up 9 bases; unmatched junction bases: 7. The CDR3 has 14 residues. The CDR3 spells CASSLVPQRGEQFF. The DNA for the CDR3 is TGTGCCAGCAGCTTAGTCCCCCAGCGGGGTGAGCAGTTCTTC. The entire variable domain, with the rest obtained from reference TRBV7-3 and TRBJ2-1, is as follows: GAGVSQTPSNKVTEKGKYVELRCDPISGHTALYWYRQSLGQGPEFLIYFQGTGAADDSGLPNDRFFAVRPEGSVSTLKIQRTERGDSAVYLCASSLVPQRGEQFFGPGTRLTVL.

The rearrangement joins TRBV19 to TRBJ2-7; perhaps TRBD2 as D (6 bases). The CDR3 is 14 residues long. Trimming pared 6 bases from V and 3 bases from J, leaving 15 bases between. Germline V gene data show CDR1 as LNHDA and CDR2 as SQIVND (reference sequence). CDR3: CASSPGLGDYEQYV. CDR3 coding DNA: TGTGCCAGTAGCCCGGGACTCGGAGACTACGAGCAGTACGTC.

The chain carries TRBV27 and TRBJ2-2; 8 bases map to TRBD1. Germline assignment: CDR1 MNHEY and CDR2 SMNVEV (reference sequence). V dropped 5 bases and J dropped 6; count of bases not matched to a gene: 2. CDR3 length: 13 amino acids. This chain's CDR3 is CASSIRGPGELFF. For the CDR3, the DNA is TGTGCCAGCAGTATCAGGGGGCCCGGGGAGCTGTTTTTT.

This chain connects TRBV21-1 to TRBJ2-4; no DNA check was done on the table's D call, TRBD2. TRBV21-1 is termed a pseudogene. CDR3 length: 16 residues. The CDR3 region has the DNA TGTGCCAGCAGCAAGTCCGGGACTAGAGCCAAAAACATTCAGTACTTC. Translating gives CASSKSGTRAKNIQYF.

This chain uses TRBV6-2 or TRBV6-3 with TRBJ2-1, with a weak D call TRBD2 (5 bases). V was shortened by 8 bases and J by 7 bases, with 12 bases between the two germline ends. CDR3 length equals 12 residues. CDR1 is MNHEY and CDR2 is SVGEGT in the germline V gene. CDR3 sequence (DNA): TGTGCCAGCGAGGGCCCTCGAAATGAGCAGTTCTTC. Its translation is CASEGPRNEQFF.

V is TRBV27 and J is TRBJ2-1; D perhaps matches TRBD1 (6 bases). Trimming left V 3 bases short and J 7 bases short, with 13 bases between. The CDR3 is 14 amino acids. Per germline, CDR1 MNHEY and CDR2 SMNVEV (reference sequence). The CDR3 sequence is CASSLGHVGNEQFF. Written as DNA, the CDR3 is TGTGCCAGCAGTTTGGGACACGTAGGGAATGAGCAGTTCTTC.

The rearrangement joins TRBV2 to TRBJ1-1; tentative D call: TRBD1 (5 bases). Germline CDR1 and CDR2: SNHLY and FYNNEI. This CDR3 has 12 residues. V lost 6 bases, J lost 6 bases, and 11 bases lay in between. The CDR3 here is CASRDPGSEAFF. CDR3 coding DNA: TGTGCCAGCAGGGACCCAGGGTCTGAAGCTTTCTTT.

The V and J genes are TRBV7-9 and TRBJ1-2; D not resolved. The germline V and J ends were trimmed by 2 bases and 4 bases, with 14 bases remaining between them. The CDR3 sequence is 15 residues long. Germline assignment: CDR1 SEHNR and CDR2 FQNEAQ (reference sequence). The CDR3 region is CASSLLRSGGYGYTF. The CDR3 DNA is TGTGCCAGCAGCTTACTACGATCCGGCGGCTATGGCTACACCTTC.

The V and J genes are TRBV9 and TRBJ2-1; 10 nucleotides match TRBD2. With 4 bases clipped from V and 8 bases from J, the junction kept 9 bases outside the gene matches. Germline values: CDR1 SGDLS, CDR2 YYNGEE. The CDR3 length is 15 residues. The CDR3: CASSPWSGRADEQFF. The CDR3 DNA follows: TGTGCCAGCAGCCCTTGGAGCGGGAGGGCCGATGAGCAGTTCTTC. The full variable domain, rest sourced from reference TRBV9 and TRBJ2-1, is DSGVTQTPKHLITATGQRVTLRCSPRSGDLSVYWYQQSLDQGLQFLIQYYNGEERAKGNILERFSAQQFPDLHSELNLSSLELGDSALYFCASSPWSGRADEQFFGPGTRLTVL.

The J gene is TRBJ1-3, the V gene TRBV3-1; no definite D call. The CDR3 sequence is 15 residues long. Germline CDR1 reads LGHDT; CDR2 reads YNNKEL (reference sequence). V was clipped by 4 bases and J by 6 bases, with 16 bases between them. The CDR3, as DNA: TGTGCCAGCAGCCTACGGACCGGGCCTGAAAACACCATATATTTT. Translating gives CASSLRTGPENTIYF.